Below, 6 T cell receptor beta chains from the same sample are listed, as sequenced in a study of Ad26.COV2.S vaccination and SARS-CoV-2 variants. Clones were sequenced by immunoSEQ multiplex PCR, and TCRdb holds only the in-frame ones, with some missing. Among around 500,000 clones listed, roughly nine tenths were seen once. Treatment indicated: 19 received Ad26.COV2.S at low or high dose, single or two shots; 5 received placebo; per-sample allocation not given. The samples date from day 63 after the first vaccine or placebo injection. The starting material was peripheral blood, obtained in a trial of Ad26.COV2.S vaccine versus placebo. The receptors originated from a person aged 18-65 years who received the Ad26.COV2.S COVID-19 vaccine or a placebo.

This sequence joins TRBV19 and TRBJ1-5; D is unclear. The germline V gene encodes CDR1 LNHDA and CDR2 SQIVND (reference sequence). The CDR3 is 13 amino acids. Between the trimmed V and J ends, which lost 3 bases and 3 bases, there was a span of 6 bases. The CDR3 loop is CASSIEINQPQHF. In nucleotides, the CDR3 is TGTGCCAGTAGTATCGAAATCAATCAGCCCCAGCATTTT.

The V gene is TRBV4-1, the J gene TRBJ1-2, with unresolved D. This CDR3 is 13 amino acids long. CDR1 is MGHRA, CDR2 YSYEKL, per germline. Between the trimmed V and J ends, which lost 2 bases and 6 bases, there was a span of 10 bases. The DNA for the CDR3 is TGCGCCAGCAGCCAATCCGAGAATAATGGCTACACCTTC. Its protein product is CASSQSENNGYTF.

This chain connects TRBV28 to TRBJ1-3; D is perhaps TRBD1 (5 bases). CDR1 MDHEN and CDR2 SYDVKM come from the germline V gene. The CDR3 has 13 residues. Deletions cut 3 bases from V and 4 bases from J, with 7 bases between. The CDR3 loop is CASSFRQGNTIYF. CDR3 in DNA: TGTGCCAGCAGTTTCCGACAGGGAAACACCATATATTTT.

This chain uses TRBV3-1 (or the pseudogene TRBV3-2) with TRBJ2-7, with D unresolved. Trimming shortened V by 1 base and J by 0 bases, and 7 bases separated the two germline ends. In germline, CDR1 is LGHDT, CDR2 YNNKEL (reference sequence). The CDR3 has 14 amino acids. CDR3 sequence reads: CASSQGWTSYEQYF. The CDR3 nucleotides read TGTGCCAGCAGCCAAGGGTGGACCTCCTACGAGCAGTACTTC.

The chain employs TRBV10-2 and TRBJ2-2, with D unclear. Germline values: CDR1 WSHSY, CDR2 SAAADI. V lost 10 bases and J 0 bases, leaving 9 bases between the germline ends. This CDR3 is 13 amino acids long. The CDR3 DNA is TGCGCCACCAAAAGACCGAACACCGGGGAGCTGTTTTTT. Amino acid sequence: CATKRPNTGELFF.

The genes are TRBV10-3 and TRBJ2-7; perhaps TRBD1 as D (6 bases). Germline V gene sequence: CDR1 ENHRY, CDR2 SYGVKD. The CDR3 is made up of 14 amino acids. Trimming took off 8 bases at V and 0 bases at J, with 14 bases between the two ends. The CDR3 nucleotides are TGTGCCATCGCCGAAAGGACAGACTCCTACGAGCAGTACTTC. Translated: CAIAERTDSYEQYF.